The 4 T cell receptor beta chains reported below all come from one sample, sequenced in a study of CD8 T cells in ankylosing spondylitis. TCRdb fed the 5' RACE reads into MiXCR, producing one record per CDR3 protein. The table has approximately 250,000 distinct CDR3 sequences, roughly a quarter seen once. Source material: blood, either unsorted or a sorted T cell fraction (not recorded which). The receptors stem from a male donor with ankylosing spondylitis or in good health (not recorded which).

The CDR3 coding sequence is TGCGCCAGCAGCTTGTCCGACAGGGCCCAAGAGACCCAGTACTTC. It yields the protein CASSLSDRAQETQYF. This chain links TRBV5-1 with TRBJ2-5; 7 positions match TRBD1. The CDR3 length is 15 residues. Germline V gives CDR1 SGHRS, CDR2 YFSETQ. V gave up 1 base and J gave up 1 base; unmatched junction bases: 4.

This clonotype was counted between two and nine times. The chain employs TRBV5-1 and TRBJ2-6; either TRBD1 or TRBD2 may supply D (5 bases each). Per the germline V gene, CDR1 is SGHRS and CDR2 is YFSETQ. Trimming took 0 bases from V and 0 from J, leaving 13 bases between them. The CDR3 is 18 amino acids. The CDR3 loop reads CASSLGGADRSGANVLTF. CDR3 DNA sequence: TGCGCCAGCAGCTTGGGAGGGGCCGATCGCTCTGGGGCCAACGTCCTGACTTTC.

This clonotype was seen repeatedly, ten times or more. J is TRBJ2-5 and V is TRBV20-1; 12 bases are a match to TRBD2. From germline, CDR1 is DFQATT and CDR2 SNEGSKA (reference sequence). The CDR3 loop spans 16 amino acids. The ends lost 1 base at V and 1 base at J; junction bases unmatched: 4. In DNA form, the CDR3 reads TGCAGTGCTAGAGTGCCGACTAGCGGGGGCCAAGAGACCCAGTACTTC. It is translated as CSARVPTSGGQETQYF.

This clonotype was seen only a few times. V and J are TRBV7-9 and TRBJ1-5; perhaps TRBD1 as D (6 bases). V dropped 1 base and J dropped 5 bases, with 12 bases sitting between them. Germline CDR1 and CDR2: SEHNR and FQNEAQ (reference sequence). The CDR3 has 15 residues. CDR3 sequence reads: CASSLDGRGDQPQHF. The DNA for the CDR3 is TGTGCCAGCAGCTTAGACGGCAGGGGCGATCAGCCCCAGCATTTT.